This TCR beta chain derives from a study of blood T cell repertoires in COVID-19. At the level of the study: The cDNA or gDNA used as material had been derived from T cells, B-cell-depleted T cells, or PBMCs.

Per the original data handling: From reference gene primer amplification, estimates of nucleated cell counts were derived. TCRdb's copy holds only in-frame clones and misses some; the assay was immunoSEQ multiplex PCR. V, J and clone size are taken as reported in that table, and D and trimming were inferred from the DNA itself. The data show about 230,000 clones, 83% seen once. The V gene end was trimmed by 5 bases and the J gene end by 4 bases; junction bases not matched to a gene: 9. Germline lookup yields CDR1 LNHDA and CDR2 SQIVND (reference sequence). This CDR3 region has 17 residues. Sequencing used peripheral blood. The rearrangement uses TRBV19 and TRBJ2-1, with 12 nucleotides matching TRBD2. The receptor was derived from a woman in her 70s with active or convalescent COVID-19. The CDR3 region has the DNA TGTGCCAGTAGTCCCCAGGGGACTAGCGGGCCATACAATGAGCAGTTCTTC. Amino acid sequence: CASSPQGTSGPYNEQFF.